The source of this T cell receptor (beta chain) is a study of long-term antiretroviral therapy in people with HIV. General observations from the study: Pre-ART clonal expansions dominated every time point's repertoire.

At survey level, the immunoSEQ assay was run in its v3.0 version. Sequencing was intended to reach roughly 40,000-50,000 T-cell genomes per sample. The method was immunoSEQ multiplex PCR; TCRdb's version includes in-frame clones alone and lacks a portion of them. The table has more than 20,000 clones, 83% seen once. About this clone itself: Its antigen is currently unknown.

The sequence came from a man aged 45-60 years with HIV. The sequencing used unsorted PBMCs, collected 0.4 years after starting antiretroviral therapy.

CDR3 sequence (DNA): TGTGCCAGCAGCTTAGCCGCGGGGGCGGGGGAGACCCAGTACTTC. This sequence encodes CASSLAAGAGETQYF. The rearrangement links TRBV7-9 to TRBJ2-5; D might be TRBD2 (7 bases). This CDR3 contains 15 residues. V gave up 0 bases and J gave up 5 bases, with 13 bases separating them. Per the germline V gene, CDR1 is SEHNR and CDR2 is FQNEAQ (reference sequence). Full variable domain (outside the CDR3, taken from reference TRBV7-9 and TRBJ2-5): DTGVSQNPRHKITKRGQNVTFRCDPISEHNRLYWYRQTLGQGPEFLTYFQNEAQLEKSRLLSDRFSAERPKGSFSTLEIQRTEQGDSAMYLCASSLAAGAGETQYFGPGTRLLVL.